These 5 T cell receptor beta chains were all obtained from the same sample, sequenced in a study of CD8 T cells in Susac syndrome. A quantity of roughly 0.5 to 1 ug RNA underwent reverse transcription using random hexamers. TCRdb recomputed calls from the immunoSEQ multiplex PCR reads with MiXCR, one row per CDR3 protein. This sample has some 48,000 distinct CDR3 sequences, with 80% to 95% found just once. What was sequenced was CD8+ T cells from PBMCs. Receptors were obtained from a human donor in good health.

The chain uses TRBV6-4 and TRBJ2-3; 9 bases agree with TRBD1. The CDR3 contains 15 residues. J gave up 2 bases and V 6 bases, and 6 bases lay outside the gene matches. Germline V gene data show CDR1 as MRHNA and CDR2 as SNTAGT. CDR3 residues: CASSPGTGSTDTQYF. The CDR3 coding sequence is TGTGCCAGCAGCCCCGGGACAGGGTCCACAGATACGCAGTATTTT.

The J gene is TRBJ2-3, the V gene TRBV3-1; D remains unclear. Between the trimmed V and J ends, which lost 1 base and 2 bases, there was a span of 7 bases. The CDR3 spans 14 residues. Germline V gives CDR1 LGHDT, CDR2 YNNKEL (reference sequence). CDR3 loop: CASSQVSDTDTQYF. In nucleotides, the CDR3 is TGTGCCAGCAGCCAAGTCTCTGACACAGATACGCAGTATTTT.

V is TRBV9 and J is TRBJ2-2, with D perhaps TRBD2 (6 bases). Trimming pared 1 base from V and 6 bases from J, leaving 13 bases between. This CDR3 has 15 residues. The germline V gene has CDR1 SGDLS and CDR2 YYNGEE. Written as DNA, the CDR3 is TGTGCCAGCAGCGTACGAGGAGGGCCCGCCGGGGAGCTGTTTTTT. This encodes CASSVRGGPAGELFF. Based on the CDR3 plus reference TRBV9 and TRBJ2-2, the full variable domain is DSGVTQTPKHLITATGQRVTLRCSPRSGDLSVYWYQQSLDQGLQFLIQYYNGEERAKGNILERFSAQQFPDLHSELNLSSLELGDSALYFCASSVRGGPAGELFFGEGSRLTVL.

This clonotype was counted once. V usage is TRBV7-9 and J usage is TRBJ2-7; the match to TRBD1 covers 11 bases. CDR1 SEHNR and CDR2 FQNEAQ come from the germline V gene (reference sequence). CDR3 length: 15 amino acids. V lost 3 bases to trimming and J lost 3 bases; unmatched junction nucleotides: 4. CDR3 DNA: TGTGCCAGCAGCTTTGGACAGGGGGCAAACTACGAGCAGTACTTC. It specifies CASSFGQGANYEQYF.

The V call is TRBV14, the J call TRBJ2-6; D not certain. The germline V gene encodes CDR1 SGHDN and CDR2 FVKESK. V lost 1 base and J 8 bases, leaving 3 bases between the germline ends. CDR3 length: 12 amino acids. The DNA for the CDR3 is TGTGCCAGCAGCCAAGCTTCCAACGTCCTGACTTTC. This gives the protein CASSQASNVLTF.